Presented here are 8 T cell receptor beta chains from one specimen sequenced in a study of a mutant IDH1 vaccine in newly diagnosed glioma. Time point denoted: week 47, end of study. A single vaccine dose contained 300 ug of mutant IDH1 20-mer peptide, and topical imiquimod was used with it. Measured with immunoSEQ multiplex PCR; TCRdb has only the in-frame clones, and not every one. The sample shows tens of thousands of clones, 80% to 95% of them seen only once. No antigen is known for these receptors. The specimen comprised PBMCs, sampled from a glioma patient whose treatment included an IDH1 peptide vaccine. These receptors were taken from a woman in her thirties or forties with glioma.

This rearrangement joins TRBV7-6 to TRBJ1-1; D perhaps matches TRBD1 (5 bases). This CDR3 has 15 amino acids. In germline, CDR1 is SGHVS, CDR2 FNYEAQ. Deletions cut 5 bases from V and 0 bases from J, with 13 bases between. The DNA for the CDR3 is TGTGCCAGCAGCCGCGGGACCAGCTTGAACACTGAAGCTTTCTTT. Protein product: CASSRGTSLNTEAFF. The whole variable domain, remainder taken from reference TRBV7-6 and TRBJ1-1, is GAGVSQSPRYKVTKRGQDVALRCDPISGHVSLYWYRQALGQGPEFLTYFNYEAQQDKSGLPNDRFSAERPEGSISTLTIQRTEQRDSAMYRCASSRGTSLNTEAFFGQGTRLTVV.

This clone has only one observation. The chain has TRBV6-5 and TRBJ2-1, with TRBD2 matching over 10 bases. The CDR3 has 15 amino acids. The germline gives CDR1 MNHEY, CDR2 SVGAGI. Unmatched junction bases numbered 4, after V lost 2 bases and J lost 6 bases. The CDR3 is CASSYPSGSGNEQFF. The CDR3 DNA reads TGTGCCAGCAGTTACCCTAGCGGGAGTGGCAATGAGCAGTTCTTC.

The V gene is TRBV5-6, the J gene TRBJ1-5; tentative D call: TRBD1 (5 bases). The germline CDR1 and CDR2 sequences are SGHDT and YYEEEE. Trimming shortened V by 0 bases and J by 3 bases, and 7 bases separated the two germline ends. The CDR3 spans 14 residues. CDR3 nucleotide sequence: TGTGCCAGCAGCTTGGTAGGGGACAATCAGCCCCAGCATTTT. Amino acids: CASSLVGDNQPQHF.

The rearrangement joins TRBV7-2 to TRBJ1-2; the D gene is possibly TRBD1 (5 bases). Trimming removed 3 bases from V and 3 bases from J, with 8 bases in between. The CDR3 length is 13 residues. The germline V gene has CDR1 SGHTA and CDR2 FQGNSA. The CDR3 DNA reads TGTGCCAGCAGCTTGGGGACTCACTATGGCTACACCTTC. Translation: CASSLGTHYGYTF.

CDR3 nucleotides: TGTGCCATCAGTGAGTTGGCGGGAATGAACACTGAAGCTTTCTTT. Translation gives CAISELAGMNTEAFF. The chain is built from TRBV10-3 and TRBJ1-1; D not certain. V lost 1 base and J 0 bases, leaving 9 bases between the germline ends. Germline CDR1 reads ENHRY; CDR2 reads SYGVKD. CDR3 length: 15 residues.

This CDR3 reads CASSPWEGTIYF. As DNA, the CDR3 is TGTGCCAGCAGCCCATGGGAGGGGACCATATATTTT. The rearrangement uses TRBV14 and TRBJ1-3; a weak D match, TRBD1 (5 bases). With 4 bases removed from V and 10 bases from J, the gap between germline ends came to 11 bases. CDR3 length equals 12 residues. From germline, CDR1 is SGHDN and CDR2 FVKESK.

CDR3 coding DNA: TGCGCCAGCAGCTTGGGGGACAGCTTCTATGGCTACACCTTC. Encoded protein: CASSLGDSFYGYTF. The chain links TRBV5-1 to TRBJ1-2, with 7 nucleotides matching TRBD1. CDR3 length: 14 residues. Germline V gene sequence: CDR1 SGHRS, CDR2 YFSETQ. J lost 4 bases, V lost 0 bases, and 3 bases had no gene match.

The V gene is TRBV19, the J gene TRBJ1-2; 7 nucleotides match TRBD1. J was trimmed by 2 bases and V by 7 bases; bases with no gene match: 7. Germline assignment: CDR1 LNHDA and CDR2 SQIVND (reference sequence). The CDR3 loop spans 14 amino acids. CDR3 protein: CASKSDRVNYGYTF. CDR3 sequence (DNA): TGTGCCAGTAAATCAGACAGGGTCAACTATGGCTACACCTTC. The entire variable domain, with the rest obtained from reference TRBV19 and TRBJ1-2, is as follows: DGGITQSPKYLFRKEGQNVTLSCEQNLNHDAMYWYRQDPGQGLRLIYYSQIVNDFQKGDIAEGYSVSREKKESFPLTVTSAQKNPTAFYLCASKSDRVNYGYTFGSGTRLTVV.